Shown below are 6 T cell receptor beta chains from a single sample sequenced in a study of cytomegalovirus exposure and HLA in healthy donors. 13 Jbeta primers and 60 Vbeta primers were used for the PCR. Some clones are missing from TCRdb's copy, which holds only in-frame ones; the method was immunoSEQ multiplex PCR. The table lists 150,000 to 250,000 clones, approximately 79% of them singletons. Sequencing was performed on PBMCs. These receptors all stem from a woman in her twenties or thirties in good health and CMV-seropositive.

In DNA, the CDR3 is TGTGCCAGTATCCCACCGGACAGACCCAATGAGCAGTTCTTC. The encoded protein is CASIPPDRPNEQFF. The chain carries TRBV19 and TRBJ2-1, with TRBD1 as a possible D gene (6 bases). The CDR3 length is 14 residues. The germline gives CDR1 LNHDA, CDR2 SQIVND (reference sequence). Trimming removed 7 bases from V and 6 bases from J, with 16 bases in between.

This clone was seen a handful of times. The chain couples TRBV30 to TRBJ2-1; TRBD2 might be the D (5 bases). V lost 2 bases and J lost 4, with 12 bases in between. CDR1 GTSNPN and CDR2 SVGIG come from the germline V gene (reference sequence). This CDR3 is 14 amino acids long. CDR3 in DNA: TGTGCCTGGAGTCGTGGGAGAGAGTACAATGAGCAGTTCTTC. Translated: CAWSRGREYNEQFF.

This chain uses TRBV28 with TRBJ1-4; D unresolved. With 2 bases removed from V and 0 bases from J, the gap between germline ends came to 13 bases. This CDR3 region has 17 residues. Germline V gives CDR1 MDHEN, CDR2 SYDVKM. In DNA, the CDR3 is TGTGCCAGCAGTTTAATGGCAGGCGCTGCAACTAATGAAAAACTGTTTTTT. It encodes CASSLMAGAATNEKLFF.

The chain combines TRBV5-1 with TRBJ2-7, with D maybe TRBD2 (6 bases). Trimming removed 4 bases at V and 2 bases at J, with 16 bases between. In germline, CDR1 is SGHRS, CDR2 YFSETQ. The CDR3 runs 15 residues. The DNA of the CDR3 is TGCGCCAGCAGCCCCAGGGACGGGGGAACCTACGAGCAGTACTTC. Its protein is CASSPRDGGTYEQYF.

This clone was observed a few times. The J gene is TRBJ2-3, the V gene TRBV5-6; the match to TRBD2 covers 7 bases. CDR1 and CDR2 (germline): SGHDT, YYEEEE. V was clipped by 1 base and J by 0 bases; unmatched bases: 2. The CDR3 has 15 amino acids. The CDR3 sequence is CASSLRSGSTDTQYF. The CDR3 coding sequence is TGTGCCAGCAGCTTGCGTAGCGGGAGCACAGATACGCAGTATTTT.

CDR3 sequence reads: CASSSIGGETQYF. In DNA form, the CDR3 reads TGTGCCAGCAGCTCAATCGGGGGAGAGACCCAGTACTTC. The V and J genes are TRBV5-4 and TRBJ2-5; a weak D match, TRBD2 (6 bases). The CDR3 loop spans 13 amino acids. V was clipped by 3 bases and J by 4 bases, with 10 bases between them. Per germline, CDR1 SGHNT and CDR2 YYREEE (reference sequence).